This TCR beta chain was profiled in a study of blood T cell repertoires in COVID-19. Turning to the study itself: Samples taken during acute and convalescent COVID-19 were collected in the United States, Italy and Spain. T cells, B-cell-depleted T cells, or PBMCs provided the cDNA or gDNA that served as material.

This clone was seen a single time. This table comes from immunoSEQ multiplex PCR, and its TCRdb copy is limited to in-frame clones, with some not included. This repertoire shows about 220,000 clones, around 80% found once; its top ten account for 9.5% to 15%. What was sequenced was peripheral blood. The sequence was obtained from a human donor in a cohort sampled during active COVID-19.

This chain's CDR3 is CASSYSPGGAGTEAFF. For the CDR3, the DNA is TGTGCCAGCAGTTACTCGCCAGGGGGCGCCGGCACTGAAGCTTTCTTT. This chain connects TRBV6-2 or TRBV6-3 to TRBJ1-1; 8 bases agree with TRBD1. The CDR3 has 16 amino acids. The junction had 7 bases not matched to a gene; V was cut back by 0 bases and J by 4 bases. Germline CDR1 is MNHEY and CDR2 is SVGEGT.